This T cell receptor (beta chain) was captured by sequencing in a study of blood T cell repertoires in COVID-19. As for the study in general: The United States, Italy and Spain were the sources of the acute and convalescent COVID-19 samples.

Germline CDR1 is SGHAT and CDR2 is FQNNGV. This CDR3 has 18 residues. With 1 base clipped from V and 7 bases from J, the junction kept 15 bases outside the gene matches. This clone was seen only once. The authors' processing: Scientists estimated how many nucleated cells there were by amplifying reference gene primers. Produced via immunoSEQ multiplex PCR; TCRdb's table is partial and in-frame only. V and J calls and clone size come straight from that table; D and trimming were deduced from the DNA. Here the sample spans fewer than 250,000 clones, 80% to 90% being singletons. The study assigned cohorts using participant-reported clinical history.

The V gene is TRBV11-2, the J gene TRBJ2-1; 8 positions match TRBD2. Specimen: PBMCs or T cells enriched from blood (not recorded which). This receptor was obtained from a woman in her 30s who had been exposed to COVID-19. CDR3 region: CASSLGYPREGGGNEQFF. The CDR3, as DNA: TGTGCCAGCAGCTTAGGTTACCCACGGGAGGGGGGGGGAAATGAGCAGTTCTTC.